This T cell receptor (beta chain) was found in a study of blood T cell repertoires in COVID-19. The assay was immunoSEQ multiplex PCR, and TCRdb's table has in-frame clones only and misses some. There are about 320,000 clones in the sample; 90% to 95% occur only once, and about 4% lies in the top ten. Deletions cut 6 bases from V and 6 bases from J, with 11 bases between. The germline gives CDR1 MGHDK, CDR2 SYGVNS. This CDR3 contains 12 residues. In the 2 weeks before study entry, exposed participants met a COVID-19 case, which was PCR-confirmed or clinician-diagnosed. The chain couples TRBV25-1 to TRBJ1-1; maybe TRBD1 (5 bases). The sequenced sample was PBMCs or T cells enriched from blood (not recorded which). This clonotype was sampled from a young woman who had been exposed to COVID-19. CDR3 bases: TGTGCCAGCAGAGCAGGGCCGGCTGAAGCTTTCTTT. Its translation is CASRAGPAEAFF.